Shown below are 7 T cell receptor beta chains from a single sample sequenced in a study of T cells expressing NK-cell markers. After re-calling the 5' RACE reads, TCRdb lists one entry per CDR3 protein, DNA absent. The specimen's table records 500,000 to 600,000 distinct CDR3 sequences. Sequenced input: blood T cells: a sorted CD56 or NKG2C T cell subset, CD4+ or CD8+ T cells, or bulk PBMC T cells (not recorded which). These receptors were collected from a man between 18 and 29 years old in good health.

V is TRBV29-1 and J is TRBJ1-1; TCRdb outputs TRBD1, but without DNA this stays unchecked. CDR1 and CDR2 from the germline V gene are SQVTM and ANQGSEA. CDR3 length: 12 amino acids. CDR3 amino acids: CSATGDNTEAFF.

The chain couples TRBV7-2 to TRBJ2-3; lacking DNA, the TRBD1 call made by TCRdb goes unchecked. CDR1 is SGHTA and CDR2 is FQGNSA in the germline V gene. This CDR3 spans 13 amino acids. This chain's CDR3 is CASSSRLGDTQYF.

V usage is TRBV28 and J usage is TRBJ2-2. CDR3 length equals 15 residues. Germline assignment: CDR1 MDHEN and CDR2 SYDVKM. The CDR3 sequence is CASRSLGANTGELFF.

The V gene is TRBV5-1, the J gene TRBJ1-1; absent DNA, TCRdb's TRBD1 call cannot be checked. The CDR3 has 16 residues. CDR1 SGHRS and CDR2 YFSETQ come from the germline V gene. This CDR3 reads CASSRTGGGMNTEAFF.

This sequence joins TRBV10-2 and TRBJ2-7; TCRdb selects TRBD1, and the lack of DNA leaves this call unchecked. CDR1 WSHSY and CDR2 SAAADI come from the germline V gene. The CDR3 is 16 residues long. This CDR3 reads CASSLVPGTNSYEQYF.

V is TRBV30 and J is TRBJ2-2. CDR1 is GTSNPN, CDR2 SVGIG, per germline (reference sequence). The CDR3 spans 14 residues. CDR3 loop: CAWSPSDRIGELFF.

This chain links TRBV5-1 with TRBJ2-5; lacking DNA, the TRBD1 call made by TCRdb goes unchecked. The CDR3 has 16 amino acids. Germline CDR1 is SGHRS and CDR2 is YFSETQ. The CDR3 sequence: CASSLAQLTGVETQYF.